Each of the 30 T cell receptor beta chains below was sequenced from the same sample in a study of blood T cell repertoires in COVID-19. Generated by immunoSEQ multiplex PCR, the TCRdb table keeps only in-frame clones and is missing some. The sample yields about 74,000 clones, 70% to 90% seen once. Sequencing was performed on peripheral blood. The receptors derive from an elderly woman with acute or convalescent COVID-19.

The chain has TRBV3-1 (or the pseudogene TRBV3-2) and TRBJ1-1; 9 bases align to TRBD1. Germline trimming cut 3 bases from V and 5 bases from J; bases unmatched to any gene: 4. The germline CDR1 and CDR2 sequences are LGHDT and YNNKEL (reference sequence). The CDR3 runs 14 residues. CDR3 nucleotide sequence: TGTGCCAGCAGCCACACAGGGGGCAAAACTGAAGCTTTCTTT. It translates to CASSHTGGKTEAFF.

This clone was observed a handful of times. This chain uses TRBV4-2 with TRBJ2-3; D gene ambiguous. Germline CDR1 LGHNA, CDR2 YNFKEQ. CDR3 length: 16 amino acids. V lost 2 bases and J lost 1, with 13 bases in between. This chain's CDR3 is CASSQLLAAGTDTQYF. The CDR3 DNA reads TGTGCCAGCAGCCAATTGTTGGCGGCTGGCACAGATACGCAGTATTTT.

The chain links TRBV4-2 to TRBJ2-7; maybe TRBD2 (6 bases). Per germline, CDR1 LGHNA and CDR2 YNFKEQ. The V and J ends lost 0 bases and 0 bases respectively, with 9 bases between them. This CDR3 has 15 amino acids. The CDR3 DNA is TGTGCCAGCAGCCAAGACGGGGGTCTCTCCTACGAGCAGTACTTC. It yields the protein CASSQDGGLSYEQYF.

The chain joins TRBV27 to TRBJ1-6; TRBD1 might be the D (6 bases). Germline assignment: CDR1 MNHEY and CDR2 SMNVEV (reference sequence). There are 15 residues in the CDR3. Trimming took off 3 bases at V and 9 bases at J, with 15 bases between the two ends. CDR3 loop: CASSFGGGLGSPLHF. DNA for the CDR3: TGTGCCAGCAGTTTTGGGGGGGGGCTTGGTTCACCCCTCCACTTT.

CDR3 residues: CASSLQFAGGYFYEQYF. The DNA for the CDR3 is TGTGCCAGCAGCTTGCAATTCGCGGGGGGGTATTTCTACGAGCAGTACTTC. The chain is built from TRBV5-8 and TRBJ2-7; 9 bases fit TRBD2. Germline CDR1 is SGHTS and CDR2 is YDEGEE. After removal of 1 base from V and 3 bases from J, the junction contained 11 bases not matched to a gene. This CDR3 contains 17 residues.

The chain links TRBV6-5 to TRBJ2-7; D remains ambiguous. The germline CDR1 and CDR2 sequences are MNHEY and SVGAGI. CDR3 size: 11 residues. V was cut by 4 bases and J by 3 bases, with 4 bases left in between. The CDR3 loop reads CASSSFYEQYF. The CDR3, as DNA: TGTGCCAGCAGTTCCTTCTACGAGCAGTACTTC.

V and J are TRBV7-3 and TRBJ2-5; 16 positions agree with TRBD2. The CDR3 is 16 residues long. Per germline, CDR1 SGHTA and CDR2 FQGTGA. V was pared by 5 bases and J by 4 bases, with 4 bases of the junction left unmatched. DNA of the CDR3: TGTGCCAGCAGCCAGGGACTAGCGGGAGGGCTAGAGACCCAGTACTTC. Protein sequence: CASSQGLAGGLETQYF.

J is TRBJ1-6 and V is TRBV3-1 (or the pseudogene TRBV3-2), with 9 positions matching TRBD1. Germline CDR1 LGHDT, CDR2 YNNKEL (reference sequence). The junction had 5 bases not matched to a gene; V was cut back by 1 base and J by 7 bases. The CDR3 runs 16 residues. The CDR3 sequence: CASSQGSTGGNSPLHF. The CDR3 nucleotides read TGTGCCAGCAGCCAAGGGTCGACAGGGGGAAATTCACCCCTCCACTTT.

V is TRBV7-2 and J is TRBJ1-5; a weak D match, TRBD1 (6 bases). V shed 4 bases and J shed 6 bases, with 13 bases lying between them. The CDR3 has 14 amino acids. The V gene's germline CDR1 is SGHTA and CDR2 FQGNSA. This chain's CDR3 is CASSSQGRGQPQHF. The DNA for the CDR3 is TGTGCCAGCAGCTCACAGGGCAGGGGTCAGCCCCAGCATTTT.

V gene TRBV18 combines with J gene TRBJ2-7, with D tentatively TRBD1 (5 bases). Germline assignment: CDR1 KGHSH and CDR2 LQKENI. The V end was cut by 1 base, the J end by 5 bases, with 12 bases between. The CDR3 has 14 residues. The CDR3 DNA reads as TGTGCCAGCTCACCACAGGTCAGGGTGGACGAGCAGTACTTC. The encoded protein is CASSPQVRVDEQYF. Filled out from reference TRBV18 and TRBJ2-7, the complete variable domain reads NAGVMQNPRHLVRRRGQEARLRCSPMKGHSHVYWYRQLPEEGLKFMVYLQKENIIDESGMPKERFSAEFPKEGPSILRIQQVVRGDSAAYFCASSPQVRVDEQYFGPGTRLTVT.

The chain links TRBV18 to TRBJ2-5; 7 positions match TRBD1. CDR1 and CDR2 from the germline V gene are KGHSH and LQKENI. This CDR3 region has 13 residues. After removal of 2 bases from V and 9 bases from J, the junction contained 6 bases not matched to a gene. The CDR3, as DNA: TGTGCCAGCTCACCAGGGACAGCTTTGGCCCAGTACTTC. It codes for CASSPGTALAQYF.

This chain links TRBV15 with TRBJ2-3, with 7 bases identical to TRBD1. Looked up from germline, CDR1 is LNHNV and CDR2 is YYDKDF (reference sequence). CDR3 length equals 12 residues. The J segment lost 10 bases and the V segment lost 5 bases, leaving 6 bases of the junction unmatched. The CDR3 DNA reads TGTGCCACCAGCCCCAGACAGGGCGCGCAGTATTTT. Translating it yields CATSPRQGAQYF.

The rearrangement links TRBV10-1 to TRBJ2-1; 9 bases line up with TRBD2. Trimming removed 3 bases from V and 8 bases from J; junction bases left unmatched: 5. The CDR3 spans 14 residues. Germline V gene lookup returns CDR1 WNHNN and CDR2 SYGVQD (reference sequence). The CDR3 DNA reads TGCGCCAGCAGTGATAGCGGGAGAGAGTATGAGCAGTTCTTC. Protein sequence: CASSDSGREYEQFF.

This rearrangement joins TRBV11-3 to TRBJ2-2, with TRBD1 identical over 9 bases. Germline CDR1 SGHNT, CDR2 YENEEA. Germline trimming cut 5 bases from V and 1 base from J; bases unmatched to any gene: 5. CDR3 length: 16 amino acids. CDR3 amino acids: CASSPQGQGNTGELFF. The DNA of the CDR3 is TGTGCCAGCAGCCCCCAGGGACAGGGGAACACCGGGGAGCTGTTTTTT.

The chain is built from TRBV12-3 or TRBV12-4 and TRBJ1-1; D may be TRBD1 (5 bases). This CDR3 contains 12 residues. V lost 6 bases, J lost 1 base, and 6 bases lay in between. The CDR3 reads CASSGGNTEAFF. The CDR3 nucleotides are TGTGCCAGCAGCGGGGGGAACACTGAAGCTTTCTTT.

CDR3 region: CASSQGLGNQETQYF. The CDR3 nucleotides read TGCGCCAGCAGCCAAGGACTCGGGAACCAAGAGACCCAGTACTTC. This chain uses TRBV4-1 with TRBJ2-5, with a possible D match to TRBD2 (5 bases). The V and J ends lost 1 base and 0 bases respectively, with 9 bases between them. The CDR3 runs 15 residues. From germline, CDR1 is MGHRA and CDR2 YSYEKL.

This clone occurred a few times. This sequence joins TRBV2 and TRBJ2-2; TRBD2 aligns across 11 bases. This CDR3 contains 16 residues. Germline CDR1 reads SNHLY; CDR2 reads FYNNEI. The V segment lost 1 base and the J segment 5 bases; nucleotides outside the gene matches: 3. The CDR3 DNA follows: TGTGCCAGCAGTGAAGGGGGACTAGCGGATACCGGGGAGCTGTTTTTT. Translating gives CASSEGGLADTGELFF.

The chain uses TRBV19 and TRBJ2-1, with D maybe TRBD2 (5 bases). The germline V gene has CDR1 LNHDA and CDR2 SQIVND (reference sequence). The CDR3 consists of 13 residues. V lost 5 bases and J 7 bases, leaving 12 bases between the germline ends. The DNA for the CDR3 is TGTGCCAGTAGTTCCACACCGGGAAATGAGCAGTTCTTC. Amino acids: CASSSTPGNEQFF.

The V gene is TRBV7-2, the J gene TRBJ2-7; a weak D match, TRBD2 (5 bases). CDR1 and CDR2 from the germline V gene are SGHTA and FQGNSA. V was pared by 0 bases and J by 6 bases, with 18 bases between. This CDR3 has 16 residues. As DNA, the CDR3 is TGTGCCAGCAGCTTAGCCGGGATGCACGTTTTTCTCGAGCAGTACTTC. It is translated as CASSLAGMHVFLEQYF.

The chain has TRBV6-2 or TRBV6-3 and TRBJ1-2; D is unresolved. V was clipped by 6 bases and J by 5 bases, with 22 bases between them. The CDR3 has 16 residues. Germline loops: CDR1 MNHEY, CDR2 SVGEGT. Here the CDR3 DNA reads TGTGCCAGCAGCCCCCCGCCCCAAGCCCAAATTTATGGCTACACCTTC. It specifies CASSPPPQAQIYGYTF.

The chain joins TRBV6-5 to TRBJ1-2, with a possible D match to TRBD1 (5 bases). From germline, CDR1 is MNHEY and CDR2 SVGAGI. V was cut by 3 bases and J by 2 bases, with 16 bases left in between. The CDR3 covers 16 residues. CDR3 sequence reads: CASSYSGRGVNYGYTF. The CDR3 nucleotides read TGTGCCAGCAGTTATTCGGGTCGGGGGGTAAACTATGGCTACACCTTC.

The chain joins TRBV5-6 to TRBJ1-2; no firm D call. Trimming left V 5 bases short and J 4 bases short, with 12 bases between. CDR3 size: 13 residues. CDR1 and CDR2 (germline): SGHDT, YYEEEE. The CDR3 sequence is CASRSGSGYGYTF. The DNA for the CDR3 is TGTGCCAGCAGATCAGGCAGCGGCTATGGCTACACCTTC.

The genes are TRBV5-1 and TRBJ2-1; 9 nucleotides line up with TRBD2. V lost 0 bases and J lost 6; bases outside the gene matches: 7. The V gene's germline CDR1 is SGHRS and CDR2 YFSETQ. The CDR3 sequence is 16 residues long. The CDR3 region has the DNA TGCGCCAGCAGCTTGGCTGCGGGGGGGCTATCCAATGAGCAGTTCTTC. Translated: CASSLAAGGLSNEQFF.

The chain is built from TRBV5-1 and TRBJ2-6; D not certain. Germline CDR1 is SGHRS and CDR2 is YFSETQ. The CDR3 has 14 residues. Between the trimmed V and J ends, which lost 0 bases and 4 bases, there was a span of 5 bases. Here the CDR3 reads CASSLVSGANVLTF. Here the CDR3 DNA reads TGCGCCAGCAGCTTGGTATCCGGGGCCAACGTCCTGACTTTC. Full variable domain (missing parts from reference TRBV5-1 and TRBJ2-6): KAGVTQTPRYLIKTRGQQVTLSCSPISGHRSVSWYQQTPGQGLQFLFEYFSETQRNKGNFPGRFSGRQFSNSRSEMNVSTLELGDSALYLCASSLVSGANVLTFGAGSRLTVL.

V and J are TRBV2 and TRBJ1-2; 9 positions match TRBD1. Trimming cost V 0 bases and J 4 bases; bases outside gene matches: 6. The CDR3 spans 16 residues. CDR1 SNHLY and CDR2 FYNNEI come from the germline V gene. The CDR3 nucleotides are TGTGCCAGCAGTGAAGCAGGACAGGGGATAGGCTATGGCTACACCTTC. Its protein is CASSEAGQGIGYGYTF. Based on the CDR3 plus reference TRBV2 and TRBJ1-2, the full variable domain is EPEVTQTPSHQVTQMGQEVILRCVPISNHLYFYWYRQILGQKVEFLVSFYNNEISEKSEIFDDQFSVERPDGSNFTLKIRSTKLEDSAMYFCASSEAGQGIGYGYTFGSGTRLTVV.

This chain connects TRBV7-3 to TRBJ2-1, with TRBD1 matching 7 bases. V was pared by 5 bases and J by 3 bases, with 7 bases of the junction left unmatched. Germline lookup yields CDR1 SGHTA and CDR2 FQGTGA. This CDR3 spans 15 amino acids. The CDR3 DNA is TGTGCCAGCAGCCTCCGACAGGGTAACTACAATGAGCAGTTCTTC. Protein: CASSLRQGNYNEQFF.

The chain employs TRBV27 and TRBJ2-2, with 9 nucleotides matching TRBD1. V lost 6 bases to trimming and J lost 1 base; unmatched junction nucleotides: 9. This CDR3 comprises 17 residues. Germline V lookup: CDR1 MNHEY, CDR2 SMNVEV (reference sequence). The CDR3 is CASRRIQGALNTGELFF. CDR3 nucleotides: TGTGCCAGCAGGCGAATACAGGGGGCCCTGAACACCGGGGAGCTGTTTTTT.

The chain couples TRBV4-2 to TRBJ1-6, with D perhaps TRBD1 (5 bases). V was cut by 5 bases and J by 8 bases, with 16 bases left in between. This CDR3 has 15 residues. Germline V gives CDR1 LGHNA, CDR2 YNFKEQ. CDR3 region: CASSSLQVKDSPLHF. DNA for the CDR3: TGTGCCAGCAGCTCACTACAGGTTAAGGATTCACCCCTCCACTTT.

The genes are TRBV5-1 and TRBJ2-1; 8 bases are shared with TRBD1. V trimming: 0 bases; J trimming: 7 bases; junction bases outside the gene matches: 12. The CDR3 loop spans 17 amino acids. Germline V gene sequence: CDR1 SGHRS, CDR2 YFSETQ. The DNA for the CDR3 is TGCGCCAGCAGCTTGGCCGGAAAGCGACAGGGGCAAAATGAGCAGTTCTTC. Translated, it gives CASSLAGKRQGQNEQFF. The full variable domain, rest sourced from reference TRBV5-1 and TRBJ2-1, is KAGVTQTPRYLIKTRGQQVTLSCSPISGHRSVSWYQQTPGQGLQFLFEYFSETQRNKGNFPGRFSGRQFSNSRSEMNVSTLELGDSALYLCASSLAGKRQGQNEQFFGPGTRLTVL.

The chain combines TRBV18 with TRBJ2-2, with 8 nucleotides matching TRBD1. This CDR3 contains 15 residues. Looked up from germline, CDR1 is KGHSH and CDR2 is LQKENI. V lost 5 bases, J lost 5 bases, and 7 bases stayed unmatched. The CDR3 sequence is CASSVVDRETGELFF. The DNA for the CDR3 is TGTGCCAGCTCAGTGGTGGACAGGGAAACCGGGGAGCTGTTTTTT.